The 10 T cell receptor beta chains reported below all come from one sample, sequenced in a study of monozygotic twins with inflammatory bowel disease. TCRdb reanalyzed the 5' RACE reads, giving one entry per CDR3 protein sequence and no DNA. Its table records 90,000 to 110,000 distinct CDR3 sequences. Sequenced material: blood. The source of these receptors is a human donor with ulcerative colitis or Crohn's disease, or a healthy co-twin of an affected twin (not recorded which).

The genes are TRBV5-1 and TRBJ1-3; checking the TCRdb D call of TRBD1 is not possible without DNA. CDR3 length: 16 amino acids. Germline lookup yields CDR1 SGHRS and CDR2 YFSETQ. CDR3 sequence reads: CASSLTGDRRGNTIYF. The full variable domain, completed using reference TRBV5-1 and TRBJ1-3, is KAGVTQTPRYLIKTRGQQVTLSCSPISGHRSVSWYQQTPGQGLQFLFEYFSETQRNKGNFPGRFSGRQFSNSRSEMNVSTLELGDSALYLCASSLTGDRRGNTIYFGEGSWLTVV.

This chain connects TRBV9 to TRBJ1-1; with no DNA, the TCRdb D assignment of TRBD1 cannot be verified. In germline, CDR1 is SGDLS, CDR2 YYNGEE. The CDR3 is made up of 19 amino acids. This chain's CDR3 is CASSLTKGAGVGEYTEAFF.

The chain carries TRBV5-1 and TRBJ2-1. Germline values: CDR1 SGHRS, CDR2 YFSETQ. This CDR3 spans 17 amino acids. The CDR3 sequence: CASSLGLGSSSYNEQFF.

The rearrangement joins TRBV28 to TRBJ1-5; with no DNA, the TCRdb D assignment of TRBD1 cannot be verified. Per germline, CDR1 MDHEN and CDR2 SYDVKM. The CDR3 covers 17 residues. The CDR3 spells CASLSLRDRAGNQPQHF. Full variable domain (missing parts from reference TRBV28 and TRBJ1-5): DVKVTQSSRYLVKRTGEKVFLECVQDMDHENMFWYRQDPGLGLRLIYFSYDVKMKEKGDIPEGYSVSREKKERFSLILESASTNQTSMYLCASLSLRDRAGNQPQHFGDGTRLSIL.

The gene calls are TRBV7-3 and TRBJ2-1. CDR1 and CDR2 from the germline V gene are SGHTA and FQGTGA. The CDR3 is 14 amino acids. The CDR3 sequence: CASSLKVGSYEQFF.

This chain joins TRBV7-9 and TRBJ2-1; TCRdb calls TRBD2, which cannot be checked without DNA. The CDR3 runs to 16 residues. CDR1 SEHNR and CDR2 FQNEAQ come from the germline V gene (reference sequence). CDR3 in amino acids: CASSLRTSGTSDEQFF.

The chain carries TRBV5-1 and TRBJ2-5; TCRdb lists TRBD2, though no DNA is available to test this call. The CDR3 is 13 residues long. CDR1 is SGHRS and CDR2 is YFSETQ in the germline V gene. The CDR3 spells CASSLGRMETQYF. The entire variable domain, with the rest obtained from reference TRBV5-1 and TRBJ2-5, is as follows: KAGVTQTPRYLIKTRGQQVTLSCSPISGHRSVSWYQQTPGQGLQFLFEYFSETQRNKGNFPGRFSGRQFSNSRSEMNVSTLELGDSALYLCASSLGRMETQYFGPGTRLLVL.

CDR3 in amino acids: CASSPTPGGAIGELFF. The chain joins TRBV3-1 to TRBJ2-2; TCRdb's D call of TRBD2 is untestable without DNA. The V gene's germline CDR1 is LGHDT and CDR2 YNNKEL (reference sequence). The CDR3 is 16 residues long.

The chain employs TRBV2 and TRBJ1-2. CDR3 length equals 13 residues. The germline CDR1 and CDR2 sequences are SNHLY and FYNNEI. CDR3 residues: CASSEGQNYGYTF.

This rearrangement joins TRBV27 to TRBJ2-7; without DNA, the TCRdb call of TRBD2 cannot be checked. The germline CDR1 and CDR2 sequences are MNHEY and SMNVEV (reference sequence). The CDR3 covers 15 residues. CDR3: CASSPRTSGSYEQYF.